This T cell receptor beta chain was identified in a study of blood T cell repertoires in COVID-19. Turning to the study itself: T cells, B-cell-depleted T cells, or PBMCs provided the cDNA or gDNA that served as material.

Sequenced by immunoSEQ multiplex PCR; TCRdb stores in-frame clones only, minus some. Counted here are some 380,000 clones, 88% occurring once; the ten biggest clones make up roughly 2%. The clonotype was recovered from a woman in her 40s with acute COVID-19. Sequencing was performed on PBMCs or T cells enriched from blood (not recorded which).

The CDR3 bases are TGTGCCACCAGCAGAGATAGGGGCGGTTTTTTGGAGCAGTACTTC. This sequence encodes CATSRDRGGFLEQYF. J is TRBJ2-7 and V is TRBV15; possibly TRBD1 for D (5 bases). CDR1 is LNHNV, CDR2 YYDKDF, per germline (reference sequence). The CDR3 extends over 15 amino acids. Between the trimmed V and J ends, which lost 0 bases and 7 bases, there was a span of 16 bases.